This passage covers 21 T cell receptor beta chains from one sample sequenced in a study of cytomegalovirus exposure and HLA in healthy donors. The study ran its PCR with 60 Vbeta and 13 Jbeta primers. Sequencing used immunoSEQ multiplex PCR; TCRdb keeps in-frame clones, though not all of them. Of more than 130,000 clones listed, about 75% are singletons. The specimen sequenced was PBMCs. The origin of the receptors is a man younger than 35 in good health and CMV-seronegative.

The chain couples TRBV7-8 to TRBJ2-7; TRBD1 agrees at 12 bases. The germline CDR1 and CDR2 sequences are SGHVS and FQNEAQ. There are 16 residues in the CDR3. V trimming: 5 bases; J trimming: 5 bases; junction bases outside the gene matches: 10. CDR3 nucleotides: TGTGCCAGCAGCCCCCTCGGAGGGACAGGGGGCGACGAGCAGTACTTC. Translated: CASSPLGGTGGDEQYF. The full variable domain, completed using reference TRBV7-8 and TRBJ2-7, is GAGVSQSPRYKVAKRGQDVALRCDPISGHVSLFWYQQALGQGPEFLTYFQNEAQLDKSGLPSDRFFAERPEGSVSTLKIQRTQQEDSAVYLCASSPLGGTGGDEQYFGPGTRLTVT.

This rearrangement joins TRBV28 to TRBJ2-4; a weak D match, TRBD1 (7 bases). The germline CDR1 and CDR2 sequences are MDHEN and SYDVKM. V was clipped by 5 bases and J by 2 bases, with 16 bases between them. CDR3 length: 16 amino acids. In nucleotides, the CDR3 is TGTGCCAGCAGTCCCGCAGGGGGACTTCCCAAAAACATTCAGTACTTC. It translates to CASSPAGGLPKNIQYF.

In DNA, the CDR3 is TGTGCCAGCAGTCATGAATGGTCCGGGATCGCCTACAATGAGCAGTTCTTC. As protein: CASSHEWSGIAYNEQFF. The V call is TRBV25-1, the J call TRBJ2-1, with D possibly TRBD2 on 5 matching bases. This CDR3 is 17 amino acids long. V was trimmed by 5 bases and J by 2 bases, leaving 19 bases between them. Germline CDR1 and CDR2: MGHDK and SYGVNS.

The V call is TRBV2, the J call TRBJ2-7; tentative D call: TRBD1 (6 bases). V lost 7 bases, J lost 5 bases, and 12 bases lay in between. The germline gives CDR1 SNHLY, CDR2 FYNNEI. The CDR3 extends over 12 amino acids. CDR3 sequence (DNA): TGTGCCAGCAATACAGGGTTAGACGAGCAGTACTTC. It specifies CASNTGLDEQYF.

This clone was seen a single time. The chain recombines TRBV5-1 with TRBJ2-5; 7 bases line up with TRBD1. From germline, CDR1 is SGHRS and CDR2 YFSETQ. Unmatched junction bases numbered 5, after V lost 5 bases and J lost 4 bases. This CDR3 region has 13 residues. The CDR3 protein is CASSYGQVETQYF. DNA for the CDR3: TGCGCCAGCAGTTACGGACAGGTAGAGACCCAGTACTTC.

The chain uses TRBV7-6 and TRBJ2-7, with D unclear. V dropped 1 base and J dropped 7 bases, with 14 bases sitting between them. Germline V gene lookup returns CDR1 SGHVS and CDR2 FNYEAQ. The CDR3 runs 14 residues. The CDR3 here is CASSLEFGGMEQYF. CDR3 DNA sequence: TGTGCCAGCAGCTTAGAGTTTGGCGGTATGGAGCAGTACTTC.

The J gene is TRBJ2-5, the V gene TRBV7-9; weak D call: TRBD1 (6 bases). The CDR3 contains 14 residues. The germline CDR1 and CDR2 sequences are SEHNR and FQNEAQ (reference sequence). The V end lost 0 bases, the J end lost 5 bases, and 10 bases lay between the germline ends. CDR3 residues: CASSLAQGSETQYF. The CDR3 bases are TGTGCCAGCAGCTTAGCACAGGGTTCGGAGACCCAGTACTTC.

The chain couples TRBV19 to TRBJ1-1, with a weak D call TRBD1 (5 bases). The length of the CDR3 is 11 residues. In germline, CDR1 is LNHDA, CDR2 SQIVND (reference sequence). CDR3 sequence reads: CVARENTEAFF. CDR3 nucleotide sequence: TGTGTGGCCAGGGAGAACACTGAAGCTTTCTTT. Variable domain in full (rest from reference TRBV19 and TRBJ1-1): DGGITQSPKYLFRKEGQNVTLSCEQNLNHDAMYWYRQDPGQGLRLIYYSQIVNDFQKGDIAEGYSVSREKKESFPLTVTSAQKNPTAFYLCVARENTEAFFGQGTRLTVV.

The chain joins TRBV29-1 to TRBJ2-7; TRBD2 matches at 10 bases. Germline V gene lookup returns CDR1 SQVTM and CDR2 ANQGSEA. This CDR3 region has 13 residues. V lost 6 bases, J lost 6 bases, and 8 bases stayed unmatched. CDR3 region: CSVGLRTSGEQYF. The CDR3 DNA reads TGCAGCGTGGGACTAAGGACTAGCGGCGAGCAGTACTTC.

The chain couples TRBV7-3 to TRBJ2-3, with 15 bases matching TRBD2. The CDR3 sequence is 17 residues long. The ends lost 0 bases at V and 4 bases at J; junction bases unmatched: 2. The germline CDR1 and CDR2 sequences are SGHTA and FQGTGA. The CDR3 here is CASSLTGLAGGPDTQYF. As DNA, the CDR3 is TGTGCCAGCAGCTTAACGGGACTAGCGGGAGGTCCAGATACGCAGTATTTT.

This clone was detected a few times. The chain links TRBV28 to TRBJ2-7; maybe TRBD1 (6 bases). Trimming removed 5 bases at V and 1 base at J, with 9 bases between. CDR1 MDHEN and CDR2 SYDVKM come from the germline V gene. This CDR3 comprises 13 residues. The CDR3 bases are TGTGCCAGCAGTCGGGACACGTCCTACGAGCAGTACTTC. Translated, it gives CASSRDTSYEQYF.

This chain uses TRBV25-1 with TRBJ1-2, with 9 bases fitting TRBD1. There are 13 residues in the CDR3. The J segment lost 6 bases and the V segment lost 6 bases, leaving 5 bases of the junction unmatched. CDR1 is MGHDK, CDR2 SYGVNS, per germline. The CDR3 sequence: CASRAGTGHGYTF. The DNA for the CDR3 is TGTGCCAGCAGGGCTGGGACAGGGCATGGCTACACCTTC.

This rearrangement joins TRBV10-1 to TRBJ1-5, with D tentatively TRBD1 (5 bases). The CDR3 sequence is 13 residues long. Germline CDR1 reads WNHNN; CDR2 reads SYGVQD (reference sequence). The V and J ends lost 4 bases and 2 bases respectively, with 6 bases between them. Written as DNA, the CDR3 is TGCGCCAGCAGTGGGGGCCGCAATCAGCCCCAGCATTTT. Its protein product is CASSGGRNQPQHF.

This clone has more than one count but fewer than ten. The chain joins TRBV5-5 to TRBJ2-1; tentatively, D is TRBD1 (5 bases). Trimming pared 4 bases from V and 0 bases from J, leaving 14 bases between. Germline assignment: CDR1 SGHKS and CDR2 YYEKEE (reference sequence). This CDR3 has 16 amino acids. The CDR3 DNA reads as TGTGCCAGCAGCCAACCGAGACAGAGCTCCTACAATGAGCAGTTCTTC. Translated, it gives CASSQPRQSSYNEQFF.

The chain employs TRBV9 and TRBJ2-2; tentative D call: TRBD1 (5 bases). The CDR3 covers 13 residues. With 1 base removed from V and 6 bases from J, the gap between germline ends came to 7 bases. Germline CDR1 and CDR2: SGDLS and YYNGEE. The DNA of the CDR3 is TGTGCCAGCAGCGTAAAGGGGTCCGGGGAGCTGTTTTTT. It is translated as CASSVKGSGELFF.

This chain connects TRBV5-1 to TRBJ1-2; the match to TRBD1 covers 9 bases. This CDR3 is built from 15 residues. The J segment lost 3 bases and the V segment lost 6 bases, leaving 9 bases of the junction unmatched. The germline CDR1 and CDR2 sequences are SGHRS and YFSETQ. This CDR3 is CASTPRGQGDYGYTF. The CDR3, as DNA: TGCGCCAGCACCCCCAGGGGACAGGGTGACTATGGCTACACCTTC.

The V and J genes are TRBV7-9 and TRBJ2-5; the match to TRBD1 covers 8 bases. The CDR3 is made up of 18 amino acids. Germline assignment: CDR1 SEHNR and CDR2 FQNEAQ (reference sequence). After removal of 0 bases from V and 5 bases from J, the junction contained 14 bases not matched to a gene. This CDR3 reads CASSLAVSDRVPRETQYF. For the CDR3, the DNA is TGTGCCAGCAGCTTAGCGGTATCGGACAGGGTTCCGAGGGAGACCCAGTACTTC.

The chain recombines TRBV6-1 with TRBJ1-2, with D hard to call. The CDR3 runs 14 residues. The germline V and J ends were trimmed by 2 bases and 2 bases, with 9 bases remaining between them. Germline CDR1 MNHNS, CDR2 SASEGT. The CDR3, as DNA: TGTGCCAGCAGTGAATGGAGGAGCAACTATGGCTACACCTTC. Translated, it gives CASSEWRSNYGYTF.

V usage is TRBV10-3 and J usage is TRBJ2-7; 9 bases are a match to TRBD2. The germline gives CDR1 ENHRY, CDR2 SYGVKD. This CDR3 is built from 14 residues. The J segment lost 1 base and the V segment lost 3 bases, leaving 1 base of the junction unmatched. CDR3 amino acids: CAISDAGGSYEQYF. For the CDR3, the DNA is TGTGCCATCAGTGATGCGGGAGGGTCCTACGAGCAGTACTTC.

The rearrangement links TRBV7-8 to TRBJ2-5, with 7 positions matching TRBD1. V lost 7 bases to trimming and J lost 1 base; unmatched junction nucleotides: 12. CDR1 SGHVS and CDR2 FQNEAQ come from the germline V gene. The CDR3 is made up of 16 amino acids. CDR3 in DNA: TGTGCCAGCACCCAGGGGGTGCCCCGACTCCAAGAGACCCAGTACTTC. Protein sequence: CASTQGVPRLQETQYF.

The chain has TRBV5-6 and TRBJ2-7; D remains ambiguous. The CDR3 loop spans 13 amino acids. Germline V CDR1 and CDR2: SGHDT, YYEEEE. The V end lost 4 bases, the J end lost 3 bases, and 11 bases lay between the germline ends. Here the CDR3 DNA reads TGTGCCAGCAGCCCGAGTGCCCTCTACGAGCAGTACTTC. Amino acids: CASSPSALYEQYF. Together with reference TRBV5-6 and TRBJ2-7, the CDR3 gives the full variable domain: DAGVTQSPTHLIKTRGQQVTLRCSPKSGHDTVSWYQQALGQGPQFIFQYYEEEERQRGNFPDRFSGHQFPNYSSELNVNALLLGDSALYLCASSPSALYEQYFGPGTRLTVT.